Below, 2 T cell receptor beta chains from the same sample are listed, as sequenced in a study of cytotoxic CD8 clonotypes in ibrutinib-treated CLL. TCRdb's table, derived via immunoSEQ multiplex PCR, lists solely in-frame clones and lacks some. The profile shows 73,000 or so clones, roughly 72% of them singletons. The sample here was PBMCs, taken after 12 months of ibrutinib treatment. These receptors were collected from a human donor with chronic lymphocytic leukemia.

The chain has TRBV7-2 and TRBJ1-4; no clear D. This CDR3 contains 16 residues. V lost 2 bases and J 6 bases, leaving 16 bases between the germline ends. Germline values: CDR1 SGHTA, CDR2 FQGNSA. The chain's CDR3 is CASSLRAPRTYEKLFF. The DNA for the CDR3 is TGTGCCAGCAGCTTACGGGCCCCCAGGACCTATGAAAAACTGTTTTTT.

The chain carries TRBV9 and TRBJ2-2; 9 bases are shared with TRBD2. V lost 0 bases to trimming and J lost 1 base; unmatched junction nucleotides: 7. The germline CDR1 and CDR2 sequences are SGDLS and YYNGEE. The length of the CDR3 is 18 residues. The CDR3 region has the DNA TGTGCCAGCAGCGTAGCAGGTGTAGCGGGGGTGAACACCGGGGAGCTGTTTTTT. It codes for CASSVAGVAGVNTGELFF.